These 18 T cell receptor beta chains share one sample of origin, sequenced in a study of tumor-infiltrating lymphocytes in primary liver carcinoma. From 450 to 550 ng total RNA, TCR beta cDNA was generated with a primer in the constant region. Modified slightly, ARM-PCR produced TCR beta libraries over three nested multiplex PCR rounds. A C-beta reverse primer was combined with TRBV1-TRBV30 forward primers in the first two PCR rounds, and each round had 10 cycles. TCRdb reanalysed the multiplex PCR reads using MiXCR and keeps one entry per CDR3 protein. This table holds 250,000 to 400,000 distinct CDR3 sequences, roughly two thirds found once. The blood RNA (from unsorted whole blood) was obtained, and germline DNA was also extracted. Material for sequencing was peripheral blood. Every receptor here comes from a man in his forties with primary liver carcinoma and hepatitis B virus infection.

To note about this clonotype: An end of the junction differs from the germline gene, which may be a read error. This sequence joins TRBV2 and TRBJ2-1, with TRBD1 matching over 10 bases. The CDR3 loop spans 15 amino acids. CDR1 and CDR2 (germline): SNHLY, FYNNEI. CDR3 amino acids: CTSKGGTGDYNEQFF. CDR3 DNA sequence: TGTACCAGCAAGGGGGGGACAGGGGACTACAATGAGCAGTTCTTC.

The CDR3 DNA reads as TGTGCCAGCATCCTGGGACTTAGCAATGAGCAGTTCTTC. This codes for CASILGLSNEQFF. This chain uses TRBV6-6 with TRBJ2-1; D possibly corresponds to TRBD2 (6 bases). CDR3 length: 13 amino acids. Trimming stripped 7 bases from V and 6 bases from J, with 13 bases between. CDR1 and CDR2 from the germline V gene are MNHNY and SVGAGI (reference sequence).

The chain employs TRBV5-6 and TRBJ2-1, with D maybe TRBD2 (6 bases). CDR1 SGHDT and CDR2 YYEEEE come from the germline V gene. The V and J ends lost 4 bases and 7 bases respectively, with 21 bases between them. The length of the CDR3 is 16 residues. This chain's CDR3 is CASSPSGSWRDNEQFF. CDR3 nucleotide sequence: TGTGCCAGCAGCCCGTCTGGGAGCTGGAGGGATAATGAGCAGTTCTTC.

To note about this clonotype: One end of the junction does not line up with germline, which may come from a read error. The CDR3 loop is CASSLSGNENTIYF. Written as DNA, the CDR3 is TGCGCCAGCAGCCTGTCTGGAAATGAAAACACCATATATTTT. This chain uses TRBV11-2 with TRBJ1-3, with unresolved D. Germline CDR1 is SGHAT and CDR2 is FQNNGV. This CDR3 is 14 amino acids long.

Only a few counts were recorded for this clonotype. CDR3 DNA: TGCAGTGCTAGAGGGACTAGCGGAACTGGAGAGCAGTACTTC. Its translation is CSARGTSGTGEQYF. The V gene is TRBV20-1, the J gene TRBJ2-7, with 10 bases identical to TRBD2. Germline CDR1 is DFQATT and CDR2 is SNEGSKA (reference sequence). Trimming removed 1 base from V and 7 bases from J; junction bases left unmatched: 7. CDR3 length equals 14 residues.

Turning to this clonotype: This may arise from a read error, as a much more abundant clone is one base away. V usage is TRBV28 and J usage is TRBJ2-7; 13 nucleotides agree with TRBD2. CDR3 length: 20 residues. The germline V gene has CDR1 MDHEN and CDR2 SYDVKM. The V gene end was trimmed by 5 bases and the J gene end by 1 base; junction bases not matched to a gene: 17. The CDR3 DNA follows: TGTGCCAGCAGTCTCCCCGATGGACTAGCGGGAGTACACCGATCCTACGAGCAGTACTTC. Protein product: CASSLPDGLAGVHRSYEQYF.

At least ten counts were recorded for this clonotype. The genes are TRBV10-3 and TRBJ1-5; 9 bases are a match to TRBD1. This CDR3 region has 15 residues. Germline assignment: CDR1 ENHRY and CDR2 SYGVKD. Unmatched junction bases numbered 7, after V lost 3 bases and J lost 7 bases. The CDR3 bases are TGTGCCATCAGTGAACCCGACAGGGGGGGACAGCCCCAGCATTTT. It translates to CAISEPDRGGQPQHF.

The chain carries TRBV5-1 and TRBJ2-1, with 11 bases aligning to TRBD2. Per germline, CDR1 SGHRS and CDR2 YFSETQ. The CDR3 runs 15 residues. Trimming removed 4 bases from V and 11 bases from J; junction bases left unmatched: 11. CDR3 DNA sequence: TGCGCCAGCAGCCCGAGGACTAGCGGGTGCGATAAGCAGTTCTTC. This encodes CASSPRTSGCDKQFF. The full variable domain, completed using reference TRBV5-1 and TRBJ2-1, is KAGVTQTPRYLIKTRGQQVTLSCSPISGHRSVSWYQQTPGQGLQFLFEYFSETQRNKGNFPGRFSGRQFSNSRSEMNVSTLELGDSALYLCASSPRTSGCDKQFFGPGTRLTVL.

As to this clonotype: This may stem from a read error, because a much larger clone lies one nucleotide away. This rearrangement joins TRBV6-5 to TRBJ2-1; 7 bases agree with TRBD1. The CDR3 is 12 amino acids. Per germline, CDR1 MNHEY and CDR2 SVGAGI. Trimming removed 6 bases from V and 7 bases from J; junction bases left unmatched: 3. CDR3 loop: CASRAGGNEQFF. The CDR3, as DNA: TGTGCCAGCAGGGCAGGGGGTAATGAGCAGTTCTTC.

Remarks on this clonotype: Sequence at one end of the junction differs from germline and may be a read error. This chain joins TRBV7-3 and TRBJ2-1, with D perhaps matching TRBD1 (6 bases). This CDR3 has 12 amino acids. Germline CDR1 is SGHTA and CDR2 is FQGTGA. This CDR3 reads CANSTTGIEQFF. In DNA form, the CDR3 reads TGTGCCAACAGCACTACAGGGATTGAGCAGTTCTTT.

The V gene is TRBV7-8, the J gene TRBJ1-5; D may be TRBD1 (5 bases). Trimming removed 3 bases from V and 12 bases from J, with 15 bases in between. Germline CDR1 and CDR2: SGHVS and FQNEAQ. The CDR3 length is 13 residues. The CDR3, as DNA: TGTGCCAGCAGCTTCCAGGGTTCAGTTGTCCAGCATTTT. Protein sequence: CASSFQGSVVQHF.

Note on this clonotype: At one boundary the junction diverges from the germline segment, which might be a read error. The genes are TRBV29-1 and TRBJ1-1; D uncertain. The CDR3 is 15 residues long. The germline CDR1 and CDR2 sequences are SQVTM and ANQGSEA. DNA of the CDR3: TGCTGCGTTGGAACCGGGTGGGGTATGAACACTGAAGCTTCCTTT. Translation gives CCVGTGWGMNTEASF.

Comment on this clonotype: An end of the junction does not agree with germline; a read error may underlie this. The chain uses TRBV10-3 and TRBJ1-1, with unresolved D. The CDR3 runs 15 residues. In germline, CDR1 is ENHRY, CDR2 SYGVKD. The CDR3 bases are TGTGCCACCAGTGAGTCGATGGGGATGAACACTGAAGCTTTCTTT. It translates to CATSESMGMNTEAFF.

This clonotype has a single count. The CDR3 DNA sequence: TGTGCCAGCAGCTTGTATCCGATCAGCCTAGCGAGAGTAAACAATGAGCAGTTCTTC. This translates into CASSLYPISLARVNNEQFF. The genes are TRBV11-2 and TRBJ2-1; possibly TRBD2 for D (6 bases). This CDR3 region has 19 residues. V was pared by 3 bases and J by 5 bases, with 26 bases between. The germline V gene has CDR1 SGHAT and CDR2 FQNNGV.

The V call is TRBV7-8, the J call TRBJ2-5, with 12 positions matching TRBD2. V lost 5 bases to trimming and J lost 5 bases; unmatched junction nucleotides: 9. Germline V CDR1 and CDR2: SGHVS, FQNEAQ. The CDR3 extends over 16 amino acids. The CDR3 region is CASSLLAGGRTETQYF. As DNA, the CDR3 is TGTGCCAGCAGCCTCCTAGCGGGAGGGCGCACCGAGACCCAGTACTTC.

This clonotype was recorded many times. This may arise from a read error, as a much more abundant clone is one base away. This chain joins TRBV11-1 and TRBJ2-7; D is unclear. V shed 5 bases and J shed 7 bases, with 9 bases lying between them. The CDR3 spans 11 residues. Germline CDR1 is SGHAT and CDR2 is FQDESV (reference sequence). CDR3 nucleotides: TGTGCCAGCAGCCCCGACCAGGAGCAGTACTTC. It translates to CASSPDQEQYF.

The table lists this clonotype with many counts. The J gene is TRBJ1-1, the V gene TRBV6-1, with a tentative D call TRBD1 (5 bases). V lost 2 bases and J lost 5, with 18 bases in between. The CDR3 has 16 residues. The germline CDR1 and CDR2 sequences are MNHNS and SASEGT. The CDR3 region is CASSERGLILGTEAFF. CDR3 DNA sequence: TGTGCCAGCAGTGAAAGGGGACTTATTTTGGGGACTGAAGCTTTCTTT.

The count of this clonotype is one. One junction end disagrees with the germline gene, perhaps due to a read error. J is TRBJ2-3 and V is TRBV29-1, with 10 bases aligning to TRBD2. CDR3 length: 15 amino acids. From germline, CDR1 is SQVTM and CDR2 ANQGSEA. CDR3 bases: TGCGGCGTTGAACCAGCGGGAGGGTGGACAGATATGCAGTATTTT. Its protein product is CGVEPAGGWTDMQYF.